Ten or more counts support the clone carrying this T cell receptor (beta chain). The data derive from a study of T cells in Graves' hyperthyroidism and ophthalmopathy. Amplified TCR beta CDR3 regions derived from RNA transcripts. In the first-round RT-PCR of the TCR CDR3, the HTBI primer set was used. TCRdb ran MiXCR on the multiplex PCR reads and lists one entry per CDR3 protein. The data show under 300,000 distinct CDR3 sequences, approximately 15% seen once. This CDR3 has 15 residues. Trimming took 2 bases from V and 8 from J; bases not matched to a gene: 6. The germline V gene encodes CDR1 LNHDA and CDR2 SQIVND (reference sequence).

The chain links TRBV19 to TRBJ2-1; TRBD2 matches at 10 bases. The sequence came from a woman aged 40 to 49 with Graves' hyperthyroidism that later progressed to Graves' ophthalmopathy. Sequencing was carried out using blood. CDR3 DNA: TGTGCCAGTAGTATACGAGCGGGAGGGGGCGATGAGCAGTTCTTC. It encodes CASSIRAGGGDEQFF.